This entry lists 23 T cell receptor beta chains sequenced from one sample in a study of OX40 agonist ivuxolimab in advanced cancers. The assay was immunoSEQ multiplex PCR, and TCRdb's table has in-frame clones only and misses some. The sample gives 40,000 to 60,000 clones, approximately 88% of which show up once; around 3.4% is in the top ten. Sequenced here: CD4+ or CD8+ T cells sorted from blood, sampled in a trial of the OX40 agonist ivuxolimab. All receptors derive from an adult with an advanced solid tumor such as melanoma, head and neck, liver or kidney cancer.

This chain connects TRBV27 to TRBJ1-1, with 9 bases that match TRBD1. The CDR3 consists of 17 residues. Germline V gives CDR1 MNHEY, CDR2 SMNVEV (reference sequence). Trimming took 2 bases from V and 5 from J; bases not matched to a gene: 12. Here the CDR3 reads CASSLSGTGRRWTEAFF. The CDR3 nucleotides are TGTGCCAGCAGTTTAAGTGGGACAGGGCGTCGATGGACTGAAGCTTTCTTT.

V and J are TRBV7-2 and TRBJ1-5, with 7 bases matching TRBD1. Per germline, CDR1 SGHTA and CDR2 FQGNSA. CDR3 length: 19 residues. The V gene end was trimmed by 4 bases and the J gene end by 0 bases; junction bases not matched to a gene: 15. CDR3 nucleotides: TGTGCCAGCAGCTCGATGATTAGCGGGGACAGAAGTAGCAATCAGCCCCAGCATTTT. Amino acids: CASSSMISGDRSSNQPQHF. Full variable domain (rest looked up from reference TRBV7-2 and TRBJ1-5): GAGVSQSPSNKVTEKGKDVELRCDPISGHTALYWYRQSLGQGLEFLIYFQGNSAPDKSGLPSDRFSAERTGGSVSTLTIQRTQQEDSAVYLCASSSMISGDRSSNQPQHFGDGTRLSIL.

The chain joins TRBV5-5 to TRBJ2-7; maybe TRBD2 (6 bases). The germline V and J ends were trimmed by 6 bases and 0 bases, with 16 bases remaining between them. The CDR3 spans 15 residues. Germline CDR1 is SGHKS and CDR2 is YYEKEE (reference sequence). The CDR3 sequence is CASNKYGGSSYEQYF. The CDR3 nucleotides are TGTGCCAGCAACAAATATGGGGGGAGCTCCTACGAGCAGTACTTC.

CDR3 sequence: CASSLGLGRYNEQFF. The CDR3 DNA sequence: TGTGCCAGCAGCTTGGGACTGGGACGCTACAATGAGCAGTTCTTC. The rearrangement joins TRBV7-9 to TRBJ2-1; TRBD2 is a possible D gene (6 bases). Germline lookup yields CDR1 SEHNR and CDR2 FQNEAQ (reference sequence). The germline V and J ends were trimmed by 3 bases and 3 bases, with 12 bases remaining between them. The CDR3 spans 15 residues.

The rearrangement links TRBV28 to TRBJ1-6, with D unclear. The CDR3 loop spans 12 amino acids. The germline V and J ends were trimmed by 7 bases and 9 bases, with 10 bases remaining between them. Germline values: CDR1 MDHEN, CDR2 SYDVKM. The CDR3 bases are TGTGCCAGCAAACGGCCTTCTTCACCCCTCCACTTT. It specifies CASKRPSSPLHF.

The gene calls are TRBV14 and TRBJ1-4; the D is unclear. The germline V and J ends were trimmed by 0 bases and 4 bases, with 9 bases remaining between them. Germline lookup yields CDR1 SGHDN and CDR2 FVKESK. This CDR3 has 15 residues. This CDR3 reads CASSQDRTVNEKLFF. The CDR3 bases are TGTGCCAGCAGCCAAGATAGAACAGTTAATGAAAAACTGTTTTTT.

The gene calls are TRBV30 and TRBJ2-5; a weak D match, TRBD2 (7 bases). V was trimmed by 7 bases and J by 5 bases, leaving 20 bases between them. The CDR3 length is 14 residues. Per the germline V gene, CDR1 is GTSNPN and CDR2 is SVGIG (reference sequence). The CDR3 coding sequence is TGTGCCTACCGGAGGGGGGGCAGGGAGGAGACCCAGTACTTC. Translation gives CAYRRGGREETQYF.

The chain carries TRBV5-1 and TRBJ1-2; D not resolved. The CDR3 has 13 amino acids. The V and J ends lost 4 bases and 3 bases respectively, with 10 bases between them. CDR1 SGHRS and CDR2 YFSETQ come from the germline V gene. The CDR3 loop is CASSPDGDYGYTF. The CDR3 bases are TGCGCCAGCAGCCCGGACGGTGACTATGGCTACACCTTC.

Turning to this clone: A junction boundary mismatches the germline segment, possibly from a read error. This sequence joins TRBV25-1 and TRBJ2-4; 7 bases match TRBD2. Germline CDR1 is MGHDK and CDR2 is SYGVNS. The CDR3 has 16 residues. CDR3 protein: CASSEWGGRAKNIQCF. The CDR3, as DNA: TGTGCCAGCAGTGAATGGGGAGGGCGAGCCAAAAACATTCAGTGCTTC. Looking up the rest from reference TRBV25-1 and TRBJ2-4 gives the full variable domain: EADIYQTPRYLVIGTGKKITLECSQTMGHDKMYWYQQDPGMELHLIHYSYGVNSTEKGDLSSESTVSRIRTEHFPLTLESARPSHTSQYLCASSEWGGRAKNIQCFGAGTRLSVL.

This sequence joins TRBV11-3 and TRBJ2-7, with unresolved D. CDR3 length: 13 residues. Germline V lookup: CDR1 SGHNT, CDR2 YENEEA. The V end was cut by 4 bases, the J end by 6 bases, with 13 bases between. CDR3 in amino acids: CASSYITGVEQYF. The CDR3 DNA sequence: TGTGCCAGCAGCTACATAACGGGCGTCGAGCAGTACTTC.

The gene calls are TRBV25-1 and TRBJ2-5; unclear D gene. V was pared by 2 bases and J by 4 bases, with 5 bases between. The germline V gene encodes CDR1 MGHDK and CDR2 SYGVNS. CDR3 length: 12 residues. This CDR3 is CASSETLETQYF. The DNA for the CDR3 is TGTGCCAGCAGTGAAACGCTAGAGACCCAGTACTTC.

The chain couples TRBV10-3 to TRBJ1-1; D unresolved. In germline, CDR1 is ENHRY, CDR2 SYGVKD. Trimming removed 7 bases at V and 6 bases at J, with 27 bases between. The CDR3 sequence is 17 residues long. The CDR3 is CAITRTSAGRGGSEAFF. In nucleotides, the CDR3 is TGTGCCATCACCAGGACTTCAGCAGGTCGGGGTGGGTCTGAAGCTTTCTTT.

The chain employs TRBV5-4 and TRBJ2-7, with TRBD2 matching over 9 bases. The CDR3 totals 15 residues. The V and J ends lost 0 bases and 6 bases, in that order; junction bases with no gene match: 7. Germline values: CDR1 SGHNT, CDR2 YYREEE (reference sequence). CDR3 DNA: TGTGCCAGCAGCTTGGCGGCGGGAGGGCCACTCGAGCAGTACTTC. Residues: CASSLAAGGPLEQYF.

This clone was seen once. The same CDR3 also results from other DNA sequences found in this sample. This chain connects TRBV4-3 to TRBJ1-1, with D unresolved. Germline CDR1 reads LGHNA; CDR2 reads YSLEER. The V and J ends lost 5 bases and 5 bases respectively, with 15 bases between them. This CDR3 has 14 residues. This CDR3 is CASSTVDPGTEAFF. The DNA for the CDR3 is TGCGCCAGCAGCACGGTCGACCCTGGGACTGAAGCTTTCTTT.

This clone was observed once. CDR3 in DNA: TGTGCCTGGAGTGTTAGACAGTCGGGTTATCAGCCCCAGCATTTT. Encoded protein: CAWSVRQSGYQPQHF. The J gene is TRBJ1-5, the V gene TRBV30; possible D gene TRBD1, 5 bases. The V end lost 0 bases, the J end lost 5 bases, and 14 bases lay between the germline ends. CDR3 length: 15 residues. The germline V gene has CDR1 GTSNPN and CDR2 SVGIG (reference sequence).

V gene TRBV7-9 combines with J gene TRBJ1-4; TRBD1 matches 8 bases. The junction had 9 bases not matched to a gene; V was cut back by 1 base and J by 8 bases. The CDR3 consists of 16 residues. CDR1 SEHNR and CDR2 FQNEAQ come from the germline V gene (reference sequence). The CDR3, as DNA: TGTGCCAGCAGCTTAGGAAGCTCCGGGACAGGAGAAAAACTGTTTTTT. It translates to CASSLGSSGTGEKLFF.

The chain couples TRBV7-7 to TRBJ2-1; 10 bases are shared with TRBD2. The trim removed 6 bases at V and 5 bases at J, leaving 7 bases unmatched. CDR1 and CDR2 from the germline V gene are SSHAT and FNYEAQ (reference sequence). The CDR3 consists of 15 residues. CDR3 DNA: TGTGCCAGCAGTCCCGGGACTAGCGTAAACAATGAGCAGTTCTTC. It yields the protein CASSPGTSVNNEQFF.

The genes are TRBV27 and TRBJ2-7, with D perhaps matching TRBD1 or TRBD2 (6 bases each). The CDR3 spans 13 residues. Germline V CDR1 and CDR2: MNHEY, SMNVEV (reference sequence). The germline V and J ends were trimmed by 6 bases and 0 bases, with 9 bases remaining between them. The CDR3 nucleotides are TGTGCCAGCAGCCCGGGGGCCTCCTACGAGCAGTACTTC. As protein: CASSPGASYEQYF.

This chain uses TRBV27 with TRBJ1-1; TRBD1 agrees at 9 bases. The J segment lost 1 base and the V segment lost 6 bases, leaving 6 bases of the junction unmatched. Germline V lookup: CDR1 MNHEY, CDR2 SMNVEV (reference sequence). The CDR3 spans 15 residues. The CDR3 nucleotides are TGTGCCAGCAGCTCCCCGGGACAGGGGAACACTGAAGCTTTCTTT. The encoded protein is CASSSPGQGNTEAFF.

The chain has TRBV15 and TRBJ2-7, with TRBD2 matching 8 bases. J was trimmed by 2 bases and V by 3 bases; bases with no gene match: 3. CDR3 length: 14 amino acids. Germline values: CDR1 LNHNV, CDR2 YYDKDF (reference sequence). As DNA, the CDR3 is TGTGCCACCAGCAGGTTCGGGGGGGCCTACGAGCAGTACTTC. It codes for CATSRFGGAYEQYF. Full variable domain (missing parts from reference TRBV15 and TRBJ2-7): DAMVIQNPRYQVTQFGKPVTLSCSQTLNHNVMYWYQQKSSQAPKLLFHYYDKDFNNEADTPDNFQSRRPNTSFCFLDIRSPGLGDTAMYLCATSRFGGAYEQYFGPGTRLTVT.

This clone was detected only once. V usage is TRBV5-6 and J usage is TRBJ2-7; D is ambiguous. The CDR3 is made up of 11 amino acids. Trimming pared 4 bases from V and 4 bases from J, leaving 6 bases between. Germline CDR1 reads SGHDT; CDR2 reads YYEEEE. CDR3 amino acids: CASSREYEQYF. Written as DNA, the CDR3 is TGTGCCAGCAGCAGGGAATACGAGCAGTACTTC.

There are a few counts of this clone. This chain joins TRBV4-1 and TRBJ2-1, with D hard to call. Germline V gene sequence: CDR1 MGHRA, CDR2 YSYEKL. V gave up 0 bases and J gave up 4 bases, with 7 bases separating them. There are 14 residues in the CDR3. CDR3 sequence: CASSQEPNYNEQFF. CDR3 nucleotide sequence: TGCGCCAGCAGCCAAGAACCAAATTACAATGAGCAGTTCTTC.

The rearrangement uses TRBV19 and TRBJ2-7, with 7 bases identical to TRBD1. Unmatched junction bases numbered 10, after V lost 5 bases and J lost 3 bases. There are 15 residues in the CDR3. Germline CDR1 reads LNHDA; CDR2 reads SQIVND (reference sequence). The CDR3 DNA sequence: TGTGCCAGTAGTCAACGACAGGGCAATTACTACGAGCAGTACTTC. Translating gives CASSQRQGNYYEQYF. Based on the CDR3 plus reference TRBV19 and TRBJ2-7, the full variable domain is DGGITQSPKYLFRKEGQNVTLSCEQNLNHDAMYWYRQDPGQGLRLIYYSQIVNDFQKGDIAEGYSVSREKKESFPLTVTSAQKNPTAFYLCASSQRQGNYYEQYFGPGTRLTVT.